This record concerns one T cell receptor (beta chain) sequence. Patients from Seattle were sampled longitudinally, starting during active infection. This specimen comes from a study of blood T cell repertoires in COVID-19. Across the whole study: Acute and convalescent COVID-19 samples came from the United States, Italy and Spain.

The V and J ends lost 6 bases and 9 bases respectively, with 21 bases between them. The CDR3 loop spans 15 amino acids. The germline V gene encodes CDR1 MNHEY and CDR2 SVGAGI. The authors' processing: The authors estimated nucleated cell counts from reference gene primer amplification. Method: immunoSEQ multiplex PCR; TCRdb's copy keeps in-frame clones and lacks some. That table supplies the V and J calls and clone size; D and trimming were determined from the DNA. The top ten clones hold around 2% of a sample with some 50,000 clones, more than 75% of them seen once. The rearrangement joins TRBV6-5 to TRBJ1-5; TRBD1 might be the D (5 bases). Specimen: peripheral blood. This TCR was sampled from a woman older than 75 with COVID-19, enrolled during active disease. CDR3 sequence (DNA): TGTGCCAGCAGCGGCCCGAAAGGGGCAGGACGGCCCCAGCATTTT. This codes for CASSGPKGAGRPQHF.